Shown below are 24 T cell receptor beta chains from a single sample sequenced in a study of blood T cell repertoires in COVID-19. Using immunoSEQ multiplex PCR, the repertoire was profiled, and TCRdb retains in-frame clones only, with some absent. The data show over 150,000 clones, 70% to 90% seen once. The sequenced sample was peripheral blood. Receptors originate from a man aged 55 to 70 with COVID-19, enrolled during active disease.

This chain links TRBV6-1 with TRBJ1-6, with 8 bases aligning to TRBD1. Trimming took 0 bases from V and 13 from J; bases not matched to a gene: 11. The CDR3 sequence is 16 residues long. CDR1 and CDR2 (germline): MNHNS, SASEGT. Here the CDR3 DNA reads TGTGCCAGCAGTGAAGCGCTCGGGACAGGATCATTCCCCCTCCACTTT. It codes for CASSEALGTGSFPLHF.

The chain links TRBV5-1 to TRBJ2-3; unclear D gene. The V end was cut by 6 bases, the J end by 3 bases, with 8 bases between. The CDR3 is 12 amino acids. Germline CDR1 reads SGHRS; CDR2 reads YFSETQ. The DNA for the CDR3 is TGCGCCAGCATCTACGAAACAGATACGCAGTATTTT. The encoded protein is CASIYETDTQYF.

The V and J genes are TRBV7-8 and TRBJ1-3; no clear D. V dropped 0 bases and J dropped 4 bases, with 4 bases sitting between them. Germline CDR1 is SGHVS and CDR2 is FQNEAQ. CDR3 length equals 13 residues. CDR3 residues: CASSLALGNTIYF. DNA of the CDR3: TGTGCCAGCAGCTTAGCTCTCGGAAACACCATATATTTT.

This clone was observed a handful of times. The chain has TRBV9 and TRBJ2-4, with 11 bases identical to TRBD2. Per the germline V gene, CDR1 is SGDLS and CDR2 is YYNGEE. This CDR3 comprises 16 residues. V was clipped by 0 bases and J by 5 bases; unmatched bases: 4. The chain's CDR3 is CASSVEGTSGQNIQYF. The DNA for the CDR3 is TGTGCCAGCAGCGTAGAAGGGACTAGCGGACAAAACATTCAGTACTTC.

The chain employs TRBV11-3 and TRBJ2-7; D is perhaps TRBD1 (6 bases). The germline V and J ends were trimmed by 0 bases and 3 bases, with 12 bases remaining between them. The CDR3 runs 15 residues. Germline V lookup: CDR1 SGHNT, CDR2 YENEEA. The CDR3 is CASSLESGHLYEQYF. The DNA for the CDR3 is TGTGCCAGCAGCTTAGAATCGGGACACCTCTACGAGCAGTACTTC.

Only one count was recorded for this clone. J is TRBJ1-5 and V is TRBV7-9; 10 nucleotides line up with TRBD1. The trim removed 2 bases at V and 5 bases at J, leaving 3 bases unmatched. CDR3 length equals 15 residues. Germline CDR1 reads SEHNR; CDR2 reads FQNEAQ (reference sequence). CDR3 nucleotide sequence: TGTGCCAGCAGCTTAACCGGGACAGGGGATCAGCCCCAGCATTTT. Protein sequence: CASSLTGTGDQPQHF.

At least ten counts were recorded for this clone. The chain combines TRBV7-9 with TRBJ1-1; D is perhaps TRBD1 (6 bases). Trimming removed 0 bases from V and 0 bases from J, with 8 bases in between. Germline values: CDR1 SEHNR, CDR2 FQNEAQ (reference sequence). CDR3 length equals 15 residues. The CDR3 DNA reads TGTGCCAGCAGCTTAGCCACAGGGTTGAACACTGAAGCTTTCTTT. Its translation: CASSLATGLNTEAFF.

Only a few counts were recorded for this clone. The chain links TRBV11-3 to TRBJ1-1, with D possibly matching TRBD1 (6 bases). The germline CDR1 and CDR2 sequences are SGHNT and YENEEA. V was trimmed by 5 bases and J by 0 bases, leaving 16 bases between them. CDR3 length: 16 amino acids. The CDR3 DNA is TGTGCCAGCAGCCCCTTGGTAGGACAGTTGAACACTGAAGCTTTCTTT. It is translated as CASSPLVGQLNTEAFF.

On this clone itself: The sample carries other DNA sequences with the same CDR3. The rearrangement links TRBV18 to TRBJ1-1; 7 positions agree with TRBD1. The V gene end was trimmed by 2 bases and the J gene end by 1 base; junction bases not matched to a gene: 4. In germline, CDR1 is KGHSH, CDR2 LQKENI. The CDR3 contains 15 residues. In nucleotides, the CDR3 is TGTGCCAGCTCACCAAGACAGGGAGGGAACACTGAAGCTTTCTTT. The encoded protein is CASSPRQGGNTEAFF.

The chain is built from TRBV4-3 and TRBJ2-2; 8 bases line up with TRBD1. This CDR3 comprises 14 residues. V lost 2 bases and J lost 7; bases outside the gene matches: 3. From germline, CDR1 is LGHNA and CDR2 YSLEER. The CDR3 sequence is CASSQQGAVGELFF. CDR3 sequence (DNA): TGCGCCAGCAGCCAACAGGGGGCTGTCGGGGAGCTGTTTTTT.

The CDR3: CASSFFAQGYDTEAFF. The CDR3 coding sequence is TGTGCCAGCAGTTTCTTCGCACAGGGATATGACACTGAAGCTTTCTTT. This rearrangement joins TRBV6-5 to TRBJ1-1; possibly TRBD1 for D (6 bases). From germline, CDR1 is MNHEY and CDR2 SVGAGI. V was pared by 4 bases and J by 3 bases, with 18 bases between. The CDR3 runs 16 residues.

Remarks on this clone: The identical CDR3 is also encoded by other nucleotide sequences in the sample. The rearrangement joins TRBV27 to TRBJ1-2, with D perhaps TRBD1 (6 bases). From germline, CDR1 is MNHEY and CDR2 SMNVEV (reference sequence). Trimming removed 4 bases from V and 4 bases from J, with 10 bases in between. CDR3 length: 13 residues. CDR3 residues: CASSSRGSYGYTF. CDR3 nucleotides: TGTGCCAGCAGTTCTAGGGGGTCCTATGGCTACACCTTC.

The chain combines TRBV27 with TRBJ2-1; D call uncertain. There are 13 residues in the CDR3. Per germline, CDR1 MNHEY and CDR2 SMNVEV (reference sequence). V lost 3 bases, J lost 5 bases, and 8 bases lay in between. The CDR3 reads CASSFGSNNEQFF. The DNA for the CDR3 is TGTGCCAGCAGTTTCGGTTCAAACAATGAGCAGTTCTTC.

This clone has just one count. The rearrangement joins TRBV5-5 to TRBJ1-2, with 7 nucleotides matching TRBD1. CDR1 and CDR2 (germline): SGHKS, YYEKEE (reference sequence). V was clipped by 4 bases and J by 2 bases; unmatched bases: 5. The CDR3 covers 14 residues. DNA of the CDR3: TGTGCCAGCAGCACCCGACAGGGAAACTATGGCTACACCTTC. This sequence encodes CASSTRQGNYGYTF.

This chain joins TRBV18 and TRBJ1-5; D not resolved. The CDR3 contains 14 residues. V dropped 2 bases and J dropped 6 bases, with 11 bases sitting between them. Germline values: CDR1 KGHSH, CDR2 LQKENI. This chain's CDR3 is CASSPDGRGQPQHF. DNA of the CDR3: TGTGCCAGCTCACCAGACGGGCGGGGTCAGCCCCAGCATTTT. The entire variable domain, with the rest obtained from reference TRBV18 and TRBJ1-5, is as follows: NAGVMQNPRHLVRRRGQEARLRCSPMKGHSHVYWYRQLPEEGLKFMVYLQKENIIDESGMPKERFSAEFPKEGPSILRIQQVVRGDSAAYFCASSPDGRGQPQHFGDGTRLSIL.

The chain couples TRBV10-3 to TRBJ1-2; TRBD1 matches 9 bases. Germline V gives CDR1 ENHRY, CDR2 SYGVKD. Trimming at V came to 0 bases and at J to 5 bases, leaving 1 base not matched to a gene. This CDR3 comprises 14 residues. The CDR3 DNA follows: TGTGCCATCAGTGAGTCGACAGGGGGATATGGCTACACCTTC. Protein: CAISESTGGYGYTF.

The chain has TRBV24-1 and TRBJ2-6, with 9 bases aligning to TRBD1. The CDR3 extends over 19 amino acids. The junction had 10 bases not matched to a gene; V was cut back by 3 bases and J by 2 bases. CDR1 is KGHDR and CDR2 is SFDVKD in the germline V gene. The CDR3 loop is CATSDGTGNKGAGANVLTF. CDR3 nucleotides: TGTGCCACCAGTGATGGGACAGGGAATAAGGGAGCTGGGGCCAACGTCCTGACTTTC.

This chain joins TRBV6-4 and TRBJ2-1; 8 nucleotides agree with TRBD2. Germline loops: CDR1 MRHNA, CDR2 SNTAGT. The J segment lost 8 bases and the V segment lost 2 bases, leaving 8 bases of the junction unmatched. The CDR3 spans 15 residues. The CDR3 loop reads CASSDRAGGGDEQFF. CDR3 coding DNA: TGTGCCAGCAGTGACAGGGCGGGAGGCGGCGATGAGCAGTTCTTC.

In its sample, this clone was seen many times. The same CDR3 can be traced to other DNA sequences in this sample. The V gene is TRBV28, the J gene TRBJ2-5, with 11 bases aligning to TRBD2. Trimming cost V 5 bases and J 2 bases; bases outside gene matches: 7. CDR1 and CDR2 (germline): MDHEN, SYDVKM. The CDR3 spans 16 residues. The CDR3: CASSIPGTSGQETQYF. In DNA form, the CDR3 reads TGTGCCAGCAGTATCCCCGGGACTAGCGGACAAGAGACCCAGTACTTC.

The chain is built from TRBV25-1 and TRBJ2-7; 10 bases fit TRBD1. V shed 4 bases, J shed 2 bases, and the junction held 5 bases outside the gene matches. Germline V gives CDR1 MGHDK, CDR2 SYGVNS. The length of the CDR3 is 15 residues. This CDR3 reads CASSVWGTGAYEQYF. The CDR3 DNA sequence: TGTGCCAGCAGTGTTTGGGGGACAGGGGCCTACGAGCAGTACTTC.

The rearrangement uses TRBV11-2 and TRBJ2-7; tentative D call: TRBD2 (6 bases). From germline, CDR1 is SGHAT and CDR2 FQNNGV. With 5 bases removed from V and 6 bases from J, the gap between germline ends came to 23 bases. The CDR3 extends over 16 amino acids. The chain's CDR3 is CASSPRVDTGGTEQYF. CDR3 coding DNA: TGTGCCAGCAGCCCCCGGGTGGATACCGGAGGGACCGAGCAGTACTTC.

This sequence joins TRBV4-3 and TRBJ1-5; no reliable D call. The CDR3 runs to 13 residues. Trimming cost V 10 bases and J 3 bases, with 13 bases left between them. Germline-derived CDR1 and CDR2 are LGHNA and YSLEER. The CDR3 region is CATAGNVNQPQHF. In nucleotides, the CDR3 is TGCGCCACTGCGGGGAATGTCAATCAGCCCCAGCATTTT.

The genes are TRBV9 and TRBJ2-7; the D is unclear. The germline V gene encodes CDR1 SGDLS and CDR2 YYNGEE. V was clipped by 0 bases and J by 4 bases, with 11 bases between them. The CDR3 loop spans 14 amino acids. DNA for the CDR3: TGTGCCAGCAGCGTAGCGGCTGGGCCTTACGAGCAGTACTTC. Its translation is CASSVAAGPYEQYF.

The chain uses TRBV27 and TRBJ1-5; D is possibly TRBD1 (5 bases). CDR1 is MNHEY, CDR2 SMNVEV, per germline (reference sequence). The CDR3 is 15 residues long. With 0 bases removed from V and 4 bases from J, the gap between germline ends came to 10 bases. The CDR3 bases are TGTGCCAGCAGTTTATCGCCGACAGTTAATCAGCCCCAGCATTTT. This encodes CASSLSPTVNQPQHF.